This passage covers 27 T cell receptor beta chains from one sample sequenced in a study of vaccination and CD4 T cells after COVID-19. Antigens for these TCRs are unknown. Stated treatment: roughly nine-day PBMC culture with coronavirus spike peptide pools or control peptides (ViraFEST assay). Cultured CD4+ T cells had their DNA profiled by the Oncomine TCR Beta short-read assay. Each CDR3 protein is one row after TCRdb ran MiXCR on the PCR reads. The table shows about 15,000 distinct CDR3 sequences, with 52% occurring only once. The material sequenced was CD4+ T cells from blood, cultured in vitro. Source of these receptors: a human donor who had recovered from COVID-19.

CDR3: CASSPLQGEKLFF. The CDR3, as DNA: TGTGCCAGCAGCCCCCTACAGGGTGAAAAACTGTTTTTT. The V and J genes are TRBV12-3 or TRBV12-4 and TRBJ1-4; a weak D match, TRBD1 (6 bases). V dropped 6 bases and J dropped 7 bases, with 12 bases sitting between them. This CDR3 spans 13 amino acids.

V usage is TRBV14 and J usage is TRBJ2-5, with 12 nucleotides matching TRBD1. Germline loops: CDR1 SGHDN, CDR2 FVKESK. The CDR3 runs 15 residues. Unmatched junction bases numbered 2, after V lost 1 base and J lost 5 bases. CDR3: CASSQAGTGGETQYF. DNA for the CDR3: TGTGCCAGCAGCCAAGCCGGGACAGGGGGCGAGACCCAGTACTTC.

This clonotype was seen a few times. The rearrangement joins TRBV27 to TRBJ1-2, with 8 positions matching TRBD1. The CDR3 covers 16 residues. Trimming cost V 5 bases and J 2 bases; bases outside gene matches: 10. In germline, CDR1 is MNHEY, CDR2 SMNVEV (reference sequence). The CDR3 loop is CASSPPYRGRNYGYTF. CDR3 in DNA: TGTGCCAGCAGTCCCCCTTACAGGGGGAGAAACTATGGCTACACCTTC.

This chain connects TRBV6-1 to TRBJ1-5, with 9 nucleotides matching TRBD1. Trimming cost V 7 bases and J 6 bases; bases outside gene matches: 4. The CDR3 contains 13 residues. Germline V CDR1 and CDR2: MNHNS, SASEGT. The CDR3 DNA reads TGTGCCAGCACCAGACAGGGGGGTCAGCCCCAGCATTTT. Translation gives CASTRQGGQPQHF.

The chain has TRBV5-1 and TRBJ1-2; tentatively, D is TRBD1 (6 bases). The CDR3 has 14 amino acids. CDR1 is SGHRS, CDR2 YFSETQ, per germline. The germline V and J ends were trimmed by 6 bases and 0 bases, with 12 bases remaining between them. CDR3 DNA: TGCGCCAGCACCCTAGGGACATCTAACTATGGCTACACCTTC. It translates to CASTLGTSNYGYTF.

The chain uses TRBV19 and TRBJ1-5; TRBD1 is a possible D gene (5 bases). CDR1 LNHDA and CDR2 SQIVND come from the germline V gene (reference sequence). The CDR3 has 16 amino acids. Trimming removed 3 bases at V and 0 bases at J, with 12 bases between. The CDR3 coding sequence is TGTGCCAGTAGTATCTTCGGGGGGTATAGCAATCAGCCCCAGCATTTT. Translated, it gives CASSIFGGYSNQPQHF.

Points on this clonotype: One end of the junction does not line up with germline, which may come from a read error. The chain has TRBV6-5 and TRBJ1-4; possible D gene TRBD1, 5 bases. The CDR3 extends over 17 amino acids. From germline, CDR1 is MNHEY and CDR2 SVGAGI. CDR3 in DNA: TGTGCCAGCAGTTACGATGTAGACAGCCAAACTAATGAGAAACTGTTTTTT. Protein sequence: CASSYDVDSQTNEKLFF.

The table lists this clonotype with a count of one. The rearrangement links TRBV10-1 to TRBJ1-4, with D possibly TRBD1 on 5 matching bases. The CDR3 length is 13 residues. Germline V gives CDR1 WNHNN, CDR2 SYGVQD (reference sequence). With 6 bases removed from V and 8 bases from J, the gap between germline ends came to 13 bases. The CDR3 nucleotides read TGCGCCAGCAGCCGGGGCCTGGAGGAAAAACTGTTTTTT. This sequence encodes CASSRGLEEKLFF.

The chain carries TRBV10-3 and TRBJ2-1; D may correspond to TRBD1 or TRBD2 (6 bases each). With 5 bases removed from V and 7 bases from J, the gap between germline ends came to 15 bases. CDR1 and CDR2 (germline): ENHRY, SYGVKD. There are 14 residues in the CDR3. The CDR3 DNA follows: TGTGCCATCAGTAAACAGGGACTTAGAAATGAGCAGTTCTTC. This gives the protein CAISKQGLRNEQFF.

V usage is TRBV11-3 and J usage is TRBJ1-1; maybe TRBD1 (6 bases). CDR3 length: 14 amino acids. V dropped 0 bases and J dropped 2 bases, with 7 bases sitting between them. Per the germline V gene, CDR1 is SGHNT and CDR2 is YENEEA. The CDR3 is CASSLEGGNTEAFF. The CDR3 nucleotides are TGTGCCAGCAGCTTAGAAGGGGGTAACACTGAAGCTTTCTTT.

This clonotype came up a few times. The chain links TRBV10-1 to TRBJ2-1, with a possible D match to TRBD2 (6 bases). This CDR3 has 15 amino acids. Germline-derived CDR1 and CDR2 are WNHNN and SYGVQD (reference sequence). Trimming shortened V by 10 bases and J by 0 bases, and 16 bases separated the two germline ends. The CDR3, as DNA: TGCGCCACCCCTAGGGACGGGAGCTCCTACAATGAGCAGTTCTTC. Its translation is CATPRDGSSYNEQFF.

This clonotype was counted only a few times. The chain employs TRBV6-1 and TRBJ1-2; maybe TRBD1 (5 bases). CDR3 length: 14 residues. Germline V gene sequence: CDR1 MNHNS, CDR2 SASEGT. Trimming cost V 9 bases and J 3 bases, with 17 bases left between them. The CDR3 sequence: CASNRAGTYYGYTF. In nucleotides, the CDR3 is TGTGCCAGTAATCGGGCCGGGACTTACTATGGCTACACCTTC.

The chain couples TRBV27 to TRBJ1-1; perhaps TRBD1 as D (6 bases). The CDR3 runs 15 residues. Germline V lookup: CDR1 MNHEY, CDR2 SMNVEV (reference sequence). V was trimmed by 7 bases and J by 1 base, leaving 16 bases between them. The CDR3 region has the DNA TGTGCCAGCACTCAGGTCGGGGGGCGGAACACTGAAGCTTTCTTT. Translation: CASTQVGGRNTEAFF.

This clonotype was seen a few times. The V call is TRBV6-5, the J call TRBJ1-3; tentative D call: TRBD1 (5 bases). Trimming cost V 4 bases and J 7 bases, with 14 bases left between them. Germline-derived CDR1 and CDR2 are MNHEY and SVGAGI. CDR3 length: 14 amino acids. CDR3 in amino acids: CASSSGGGSNTIYF. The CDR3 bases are TGTGCCAGCAGTTCTGGGGGGGGTTCCAACACCATATATTTT.

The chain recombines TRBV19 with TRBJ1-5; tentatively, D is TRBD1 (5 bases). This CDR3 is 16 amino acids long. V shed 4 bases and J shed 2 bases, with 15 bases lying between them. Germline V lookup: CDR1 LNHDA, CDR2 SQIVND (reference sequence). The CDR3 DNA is TGTGCCAGTAGTAAGGGCCGAGGGGAAGGCAATCAGCCCCAGCATTTT. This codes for CASSKGRGEGNQPQHF.

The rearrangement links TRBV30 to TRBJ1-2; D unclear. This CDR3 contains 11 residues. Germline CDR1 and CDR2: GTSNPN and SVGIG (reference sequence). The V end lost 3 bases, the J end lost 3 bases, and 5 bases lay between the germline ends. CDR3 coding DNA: TGTGCCTGGAGCCGGGACTATGGCTACACCTTC. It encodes CAWSRDYGYTF. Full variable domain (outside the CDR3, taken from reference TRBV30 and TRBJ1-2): SQTIHQWPATLVQPVGSPLSLECTVEGTSNPNLYWYRQAAGRGLQLLFYSVGIGQISSEVPQNLSASRPQDRQFILSSKKLLLSDSGFYLCAWSRDYGYTFGSGTRLTVV.

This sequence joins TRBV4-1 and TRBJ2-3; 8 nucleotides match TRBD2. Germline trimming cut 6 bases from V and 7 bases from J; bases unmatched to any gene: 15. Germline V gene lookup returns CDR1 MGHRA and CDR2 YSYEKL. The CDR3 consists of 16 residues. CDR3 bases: TGCGCCAGCAGACCCGACGGGTTCCGGGAGGGGAATACGCAGTATTTT. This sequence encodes CASRPDGFREGNTQYF.

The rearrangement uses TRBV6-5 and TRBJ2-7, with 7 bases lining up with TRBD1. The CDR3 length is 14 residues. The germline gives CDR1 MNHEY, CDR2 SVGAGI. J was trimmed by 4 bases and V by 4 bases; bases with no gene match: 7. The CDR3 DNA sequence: TGTGCCAGCAGTTCGTGGGGACAGAATTACGAGCAGTACTTC. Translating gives CASSSWGQNYEQYF.

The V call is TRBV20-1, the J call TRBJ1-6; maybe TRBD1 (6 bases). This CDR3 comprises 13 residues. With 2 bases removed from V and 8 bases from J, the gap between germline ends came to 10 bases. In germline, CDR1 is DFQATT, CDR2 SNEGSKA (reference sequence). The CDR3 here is CSARRGGDSPLHF. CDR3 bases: TGCAGTGCTAGAAGGGGGGGTGATTCACCCCTCCACTTT.

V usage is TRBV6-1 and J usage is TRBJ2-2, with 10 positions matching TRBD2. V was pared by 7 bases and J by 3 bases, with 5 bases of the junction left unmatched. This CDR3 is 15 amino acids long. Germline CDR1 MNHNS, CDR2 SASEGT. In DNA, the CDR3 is TGTGCCAGCACTCGGACTAGCGGCTACACCGGGGAGCTGTTTTTT. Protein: CASTRTSGYTGELFF.

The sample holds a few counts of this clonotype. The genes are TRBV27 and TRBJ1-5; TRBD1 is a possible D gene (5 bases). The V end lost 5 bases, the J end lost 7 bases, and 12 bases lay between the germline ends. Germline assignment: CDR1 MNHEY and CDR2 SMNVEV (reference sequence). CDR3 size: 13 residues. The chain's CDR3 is CASSPGPTQPQHF. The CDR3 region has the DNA TGTGCCAGCAGTCCGGGGCCCACACAGCCCCAGCATTTT.

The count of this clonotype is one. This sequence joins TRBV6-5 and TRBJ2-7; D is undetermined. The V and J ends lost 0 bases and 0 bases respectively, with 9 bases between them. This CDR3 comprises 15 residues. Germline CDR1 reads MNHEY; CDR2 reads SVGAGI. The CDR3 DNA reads TGTGCCAGCAGTTACTCGACTTATCCCTCCTACGAGCAGTACTTC. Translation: CASSYSTYPSYEQYF.

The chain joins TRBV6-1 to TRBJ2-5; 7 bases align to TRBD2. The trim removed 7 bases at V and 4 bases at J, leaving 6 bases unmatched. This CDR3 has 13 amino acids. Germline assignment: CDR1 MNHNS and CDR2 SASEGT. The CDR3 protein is CASTEGGAETQYF. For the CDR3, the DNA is TGTGCCAGCACCGAGGGAGGGGCAGAGACCCAGTACTTC.

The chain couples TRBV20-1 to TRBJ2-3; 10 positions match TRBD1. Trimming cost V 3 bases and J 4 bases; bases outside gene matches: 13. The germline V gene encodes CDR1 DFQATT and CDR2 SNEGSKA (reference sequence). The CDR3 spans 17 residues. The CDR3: CSASPVVGQGVPDTQYF. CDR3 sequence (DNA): TGCAGTGCTAGTCCAGTAGTAGGACAGGGGGTCCCAGATACGCAGTATTTT.

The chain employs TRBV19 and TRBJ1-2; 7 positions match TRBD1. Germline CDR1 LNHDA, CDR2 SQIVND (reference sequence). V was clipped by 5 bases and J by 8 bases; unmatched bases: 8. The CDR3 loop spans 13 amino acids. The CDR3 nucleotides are TGTGCCAGTAGTTTCGAGGGGGCGCGAGGCTACACCTTC. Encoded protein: CASSFEGARGYTF.

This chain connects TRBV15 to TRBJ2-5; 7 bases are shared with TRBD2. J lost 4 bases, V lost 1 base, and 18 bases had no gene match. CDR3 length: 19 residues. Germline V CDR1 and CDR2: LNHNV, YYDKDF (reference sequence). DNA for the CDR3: TGTGCCACCAGCAGAGGGGGGGGGGAAAGGGTGAGGGCCCGAGAGACCCAGTACTTC. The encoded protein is CATSRGGGERVRARETQYF. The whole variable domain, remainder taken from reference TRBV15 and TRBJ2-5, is DAMVIQNPRYQVTQFGKPVTLSCSQTLNHNVMYWYQQKSSQAPKLLFHYYDKDFNNEADTPDNFQSRRPNTSFCFLDIRSPGLGDTAMYLCATSRGGGERVRARETQYFGPGTRLLVL.

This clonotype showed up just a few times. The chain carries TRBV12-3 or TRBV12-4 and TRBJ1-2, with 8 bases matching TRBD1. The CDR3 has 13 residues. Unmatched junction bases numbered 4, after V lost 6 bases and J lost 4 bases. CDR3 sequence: CASSRDRTYGYTF. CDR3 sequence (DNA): TGTGCCAGCAGCCGGGACAGGACCTATGGCTACACCTTC.